The 27 T cell receptor beta chains in this list originate from one sample, sequenced in a study of T cells after yellow fever vaccination. TCRdb re-derived calls from the 5' RACE reads in MiXCR, one entry per CDR3 protein. The sample has 300,000 to 400,000 distinct CDR3 sequences, around 13% seen once. The starting material was CD4+ T cells sorted from PBMCs, obtained 15 days after the yellow fever booster vaccination. The receptors come from a man between 18 and 29 years old who received the YFV17D yellow fever vaccine.

The sample holds a few counts of this clonotype. This rearrangement joins TRBV7-9 to TRBJ2-7; unclear D gene. Germline values: CDR1 SEHNR, CDR2 FQNEAQ (reference sequence). The CDR3 is 12 residues long. Between the trimmed V and J ends, which lost 0 bases and 9 bases, there was a span of 9 bases. This CDR3 reads CASSLAPAGQYF. In DNA, the CDR3 is TGTGCCAGCAGCTTAGCCCCAGCCGGGCAGTACTTC. Based on the CDR3 plus reference TRBV7-9 and TRBJ2-7, the full variable domain is DTGVSQNPRHKITKRGQNVTFRCDPISEHNRLYWYRQTLGQGPEFLTYFQNEAQLEKSRLLSDRFSAERPKGSFSTLEIQRTEQGDSAMYLCASSLAPAGQYFGPGTRLTVT.

This clonotype was counted ten times or more. The V gene is TRBV7-3, the J gene TRBJ2-5, with D possibly matching TRBD1 (5 bases). CDR3 length equals 13 residues. CDR1 and CDR2 (germline): SGHTA, FQGTGA. Trimming cost V 5 bases and J 4 bases, with 11 bases left between them. DNA of the CDR3: TGTGCCAGCAGCCCCAGGGTGCGAGAGACCCAGTACTTC. Translation: CASSPRVRETQYF.

This clonotype appeared a few times. The chain couples TRBV12-3 or TRBV12-4 to TRBJ1-1; TRBD1 matches 7 bases. The CDR3 extends over 13 amino acids. V was clipped by 5 bases and J by 6 bases; unmatched bases: 6. CDR3 sequence (DNA): TGTGCCAGCAGTCGAGGGGGCTTGGCTGAAGCTTTCTTT. Amino acid sequence: CASSRGGLAEAFF.

This clonotype appeared a few times. V usage is TRBV20-1 and J usage is TRBJ2-7; D is undetermined. The germline V gene encodes CDR1 DFQATT and CDR2 SNEGSKA (reference sequence). V lost 3 bases to trimming and J lost 4 bases, with 7 bases between them. The CDR3 covers 11 residues. CDR3 region: CSASQRYEQYF. In DNA form, the CDR3 reads TGCAGTGCTAGCCAGCGTTACGAGCAGTACTTC.

This clonotype was detected many times. The chain couples TRBV5-1 to TRBJ2-2, with D possibly matching TRBD2 (6 bases). Looked up from germline, CDR1 is SGHRS and CDR2 is YFSETQ. V was cut by 2 bases and J by 4 bases, with 9 bases left in between. The length of the CDR3 is 14 residues. The chain's CDR3 is CASSFSGLTGELFF. In DNA, the CDR3 is TGCGCCAGCAGCTTTTCGGGACTCACCGGGGAGCTGTTTTTT. The full variable domain, in which reference TRBV5-1 and TRBJ2-2 provide the parts outside the CDR3, is KAGVTQTPRYLIKTRGQQVTLSCSPISGHRSVSWYQQTPGQGLQFLFEYFSETQRNKGNFPGRFSGRQFSNSRSEMNVSTLELGDSALYLCASSFSGLTGELFFGEGSRLTVL.

The chain joins TRBV6-5 to TRBJ1-6; D unclear. V was pared by 8 bases and J by 0 bases, with 11 bases between. Germline lookup yields CDR1 MNHEY and CDR2 SVGAGI. The CDR3 covers 15 residues. This CDR3 is CASRPMSSYNSPLHF. The CDR3 coding sequence is TGTGCCAGCCGTCCCATGAGCTCCTATAATTCACCCCTCCACTTT.

J is TRBJ1-5 and V is TRBV7-2, with 7 positions matching TRBD1. CDR1 SGHTA and CDR2 FQGNSA come from the germline V gene. CDR3 length equals 13 residues. The trim removed 5 bases at V and 4 bases at J, leaving 2 bases unmatched. CDR3 protein: CASSPRGNQPQHF. In DNA form, the CDR3 reads TGTGCCAGCAGCCCCAGGGGGAATCAGCCCCAGCATTTT.

Within the sample, this clonotype is large. The V call is TRBV5-1, the J call TRBJ2-2; the D is unclear. CDR1 is SGHRS and CDR2 is YFSETQ in the germline V gene. This CDR3 spans 14 amino acids. Trimming pared 3 bases from V and 2 bases from J, leaving 8 bases between. DNA for the CDR3: TGCGCCAGCAGCTCCCCCACAAACACCGGGGAGCTGTTTTTT. Translation: CASSSPTNTGELFF.

This clonotype has a count of ten or more. The J gene is TRBJ2-2, the V gene TRBV5-1; D perhaps matches TRBD1 (5 bases). Germline loops: CDR1 SGHRS, CDR2 YFSETQ. Between the trimmed V and J ends, which lost 0 bases and 4 bases, there was a span of 10 bases. The CDR3 consists of 15 residues. As DNA, the CDR3 is TGCGCCAGCAGCTTGGAGTCTCAGGGCACCGGGGAGCTGTTTTTT. Protein: CASSLESQGTGELFF.

The chain joins TRBV5-1 to TRBJ1-3, with D perhaps matching TRBD1 (5 bases). Germline V gives CDR1 SGHRS, CDR2 YFSETQ. Trimming took 0 bases from V and 3 from J, leaving 10 bases between them. There are 15 residues in the CDR3. CDR3 amino acids: CASSLAAGHGNTIYF. The CDR3 nucleotides read TGCGCCAGCAGCTTGGCCGCGGGGCATGGAAACACCATATATTTT.

V usage is TRBV11-1 and J usage is TRBJ2-2, with 8 bases matching TRBD2. Germline V lookup: CDR1 SGHAT, CDR2 FQDESV (reference sequence). V lost 5 bases to trimming and J lost 7 bases; unmatched junction nucleotides: 18. This CDR3 is built from 18 residues. The CDR3 sequence: CASSPSGIAGTLGGELFF. In DNA, the CDR3 is TGTGCCAGCAGCCCGTCGGGGATAGCGGGGACCCTTGGCGGGGAGCTGTTTTTT.

The V call is TRBV4-1, the J call TRBJ2-1; 8 positions match TRBD1. The CDR3 covers 15 residues. Per the germline V gene, CDR1 is MGHRA and CDR2 is YSYEKL. The V gene end was trimmed by 2 bases and the J gene end by 6 bases; junction bases not matched to a gene: 6. The CDR3 sequence: CASSQPRGQGNEQFF. CDR3 DNA: TGCGCCAGCAGCCAACCCCGAGGACAGGGCAATGAGCAGTTCTTC.

The chain recombines TRBV18 with TRBJ2-6, with unresolved D. CDR1 and CDR2 (germline): KGHSH, LQKENI. The germline V and J ends were trimmed by 0 bases and 0 bases, with 6 bases remaining between them. The CDR3 is made up of 16 amino acids. The CDR3 coding sequence is TGTGCCAGCTCACCACCGTTCGGCTCTGGGGCCAACGTCCTGACTTTC. Protein product: CASSPPFGSGANVLTF.

This clonotype has a handful of counts. The rearrangement joins TRBV7-2 to TRBJ2-1; D could derive from TRBD1 or TRBD2 (5 bases each). Germline V CDR1 and CDR2: SGHTA, FQGNSA. V was cut by 0 bases and J by 2 bases, with 11 bases left in between. CDR3 length: 16 amino acids. CDR3 sequence reads: CASSLAGDQTYNEQFF. The CDR3 bases are TGTGCCAGCAGCTTAGCGGGGGACCAAACCTACAATGAGCAGTTCTTC.

The chain combines TRBV28 with TRBJ2-1, with 8 positions matching TRBD2. Germline CDR1 reads MDHEN; CDR2 reads SYDVKM. The CDR3 has 15 amino acids. The junction had 3 bases not matched to a gene; V was cut back by 2 bases and J by 3 bases. Written as DNA, the CDR3 is TGTGCCAGCAGTTTACATCTAGCGGGCTACAATGAGCAGTTCTTC. Residues: CASSLHLAGYNEQFF.

This clonotype was detected a few times. This rearrangement joins TRBV29-1 to TRBJ2-3, with 12 bases aligning to TRBD2. In germline, CDR1 is SQVTM, CDR2 ANQGSEA. Trimming removed 3 bases from V and 9 bases from J; junction bases left unmatched: 4. The CDR3 runs 13 residues. CDR3 sequence (DNA): TGCAGCGTTGATCGGACTAGCGGGGACACGCAGTATTTT. Protein: CSVDRTSGDTQYF.

The V gene is TRBV27, the J gene TRBJ1-2, with 10 bases fitting TRBD1. The V segment lost 2 bases and the J segment 5 bases; nucleotides outside the gene matches: 20. Germline V gene data show CDR1 as MNHEY and CDR2 as SMNVEV (reference sequence). The CDR3 is made up of 20 amino acids. The CDR3 reads CASSLLGTAAGRTGGYGYTF. The CDR3 nucleotides are TGTGCCAGCAGTTTACTGGGGACTGCCGCTGGTCGGACAGGGGGATATGGCTACACCTTC.

At least ten counts were recorded for this clonotype. The V call is TRBV3-1, the J call TRBJ2-4; D unclear. Germline assignment: CDR1 LGHDT and CDR2 YNNKEL (reference sequence). The CDR3 is 12 amino acids. The V end lost 3 bases, the J end lost 7 bases, and 7 bases lay between the germline ends. CDR3 bases: TGTGCCAGCAGCCATTCAGCGAACATTCAGTACTTC. It encodes CASSHSANIQYF.

The chain recombines TRBV4-1 with TRBJ2-7; a weak D match, TRBD2 (5 bases). This CDR3 contains 13 residues. V was shortened by 3 bases and J by 5 bases, with 11 bases between the two germline ends. The germline V gene encodes CDR1 MGHRA and CDR2 YSYEKL. CDR3 nucleotides: TGCGCCAGCAGCCACCGGGAAAGGGACGAGCAGTACTTC. Amino acid sequence: CASSHRERDEQYF.

The gene calls are TRBV25-1 and TRBJ2-5, with 7 bases matching TRBD2. The V gene's germline CDR1 is MGHDK and CDR2 SYGVNS. V gave up 1 base and J gave up 2 bases; unmatched junction bases: 1. This CDR3 is 14 amino acids long. Here the CDR3 DNA reads TGTGCCAGCAGTGAATTGGGAGGGCAAGAGACCCAGTACTTC. Translation gives CASSELGGQETQYF.

This clonotype was seen a handful of times. The V call is TRBV25-1, the J call TRBJ1-3, with a weak D call TRBD1 (6 bases). The CDR3 runs 14 residues. Per germline, CDR1 MGHDK and CDR2 SYGVNS. V lost 4 bases and J 2 bases, leaving 9 bases between the germline ends. The CDR3 DNA sequence: TGTGCCAGCAGTGGGCGGACAGCTGGAAACACCATATATTTT. Its protein is CASSGRTAGNTIYF.

This clonotype has a count of ten or more. This chain links TRBV12-3 or TRBV12-4 with TRBJ1-1; D ambiguous. This CDR3 has 13 residues. Trimming removed 2 bases from V and 2 bases from J, with 6 bases in between. The CDR3 DNA follows: TGTGCCAGCAGTTTACAAAGTAACACTGAAGCTTTCTTT. Residues: CASSLQSNTEAFF.

The chain has TRBV6-5 and TRBJ1-2; the D gene is possibly TRBD1 (6 bases). Germline V gives CDR1 MNHEY, CDR2 SVGAGI. Trimming shortened V by 6 bases and J by 2 bases, and 10 bases separated the two germline ends. This CDR3 has 13 residues. The CDR3 DNA is TGTGCCAGCAGGGACAGCGGGAACTATGGCTACACCTTC. Protein product: CASRDSGNYGYTF.

This clonotype was detected only a few times. The chain employs TRBV18 and TRBJ1-1, with D unresolved. V was clipped by 4 bases and J by 5 bases, with 20 bases between them. This CDR3 has 16 residues. Germline V CDR1 and CDR2: KGHSH, LQKENI. CDR3 DNA: TGTGCCAGCTCACGAATAGATCAAAGGAGAGGTACTGAAGCTTTCTTT. It codes for CASSRIDQRRGTEAFF.

J is TRBJ1-2 and V is TRBV10-3, with no clear D. This CDR3 is built from 12 residues. Trimming removed 2 bases from V and 5 bases from J, with 6 bases in between. CDR1 is ENHRY and CDR2 is SYGVKD in the germline V gene. The CDR3: CAISEAEYGYTF. Written as DNA, the CDR3 is TGTGCCATCAGTGAGGCGGAGTATGGCTACACCTTC.

This chain joins TRBV3-1 and TRBJ2-2; D not resolved. The germline V and J ends were trimmed by 8 bases and 9 bases, with 13 bases remaining between them. Germline V gene sequence: CDR1 LGHDT, CDR2 YNNKEL (reference sequence). The CDR3 is 12 residues long. This CDR3 reads CASAFESRELFF. The DNA for the CDR3 is TGTGCCAGCGCCTTCGAAAGCCGGGAGCTGTTTTTT. The variable domain in full, completed from reference TRBV3-1 and TRBJ2-2, reads DTAVSQTPKYLVTQMGNDKSIKCEQNLGHDTMYWYKQDSKKFLKIMFSYNNKELIINETVPNRFSPKSPDKAHLNLHINSLELGDSAVYFCASAFESRELFFGEGSRLTVL.

The chain uses TRBV6-2 or TRBV6-3 and TRBJ2-7, with 8 nucleotides matching TRBD1. V lost 2 bases to trimming and J lost 3 bases; unmatched junction nucleotides: 12. Germline values: CDR1 MNHEY, CDR2 SVGEGT. This CDR3 spans 17 amino acids. The CDR3 sequence: CASSYGQGFGGRYEQYF. CDR3 in DNA: TGTGCCAGCAGTTACGGACAGGGTTTCGGGGGCCGCTACGAGCAGTACTTC.